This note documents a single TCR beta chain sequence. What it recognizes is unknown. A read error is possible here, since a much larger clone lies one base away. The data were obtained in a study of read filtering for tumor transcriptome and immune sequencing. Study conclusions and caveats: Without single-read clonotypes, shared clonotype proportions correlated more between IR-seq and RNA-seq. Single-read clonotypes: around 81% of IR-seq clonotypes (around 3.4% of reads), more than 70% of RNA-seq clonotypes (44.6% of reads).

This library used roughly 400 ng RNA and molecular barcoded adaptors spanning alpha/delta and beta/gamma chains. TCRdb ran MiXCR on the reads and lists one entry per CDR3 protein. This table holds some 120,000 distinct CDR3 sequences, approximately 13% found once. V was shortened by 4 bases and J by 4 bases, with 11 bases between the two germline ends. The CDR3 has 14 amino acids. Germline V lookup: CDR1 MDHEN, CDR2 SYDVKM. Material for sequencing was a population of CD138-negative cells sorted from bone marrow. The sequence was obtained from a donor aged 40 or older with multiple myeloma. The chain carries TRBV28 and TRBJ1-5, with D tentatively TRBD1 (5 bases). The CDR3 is CASSSLRGNQPQHF. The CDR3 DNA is TGTGCCAGCAGTTCCCTCCGGGGGAATCAGCCCCAGCATTTT.